These 5 T cell receptor beta chains were all obtained from the same sample, sequenced in a study of T cells in Graves' hyperthyroidism and ophthalmopathy. TCR beta CDR3 region amplification was performed from RNA transcripts. The TCR CDR3 was amplified in a first-round RT-PCR using the HTBI primer set. TCRdb passed the multiplex PCR reads through MiXCR, listing each CDR3 protein once. The table lists 380,000 or so distinct CDR3 sequences, 15% to 20% of them singletons. The sample consisted of blood. The receptors originated from a woman under 30 with Graves' hyperthyroidism.

This clonotype was picked up a small number of times. The germline gene is not matched at one end of the junction; a read error may be the cause. The V gene is TRBV3-1, the J gene TRBJ2-5; 11 bases line up with TRBD2. The germline V gene encodes CDR1 LGHDT and CDR2 YNNKEL (reference sequence). The CDR3 consists of 13 residues. The CDR3 reads CASSSQLAGAHYF. The DNA of the CDR3 is TGTGCCAGCAGCAGCCAACTAGCGGGGGCCCACTACTTC.

Many counts were recorded for this clonotype. V is TRBV11-1 and J is TRBJ1-5; D perhaps matches TRBD1 (6 bases). Trimming removed 3 bases at V and 1 base at J, with 16 bases between. The CDR3 is 17 residues long. Germline V gene sequence: CDR1 SGHAT, CDR2 FQDESV (reference sequence). CDR3 loop: CASSLGEGDLSNQPQHF. CDR3 DNA: TGTGCCAGCAGCTTGGGCGAGGGGGATTTAAGCAATCAGCCCCAGCATTTT. The full variable domain, in which reference TRBV11-1 and TRBJ1-5 provide the parts outside the CDR3, is EAEVAQSPRYKITEKSQAVAFWCDPISGHATLYWYRQILGQGPELLVQFQDESVVDDSQLPKDRFSAERLKGVDSTLKIQPAELGDSAMYLCASSLGEGDLSNQPQHFGDGTRLSIL.

The sample holds a few counts of this clonotype. V and J are TRBV27 and TRBJ2-2; maybe TRBD2 (6 bases). CDR1 is MNHEY, CDR2 SMNVEV, per germline (reference sequence). CDR3 length equals 15 residues. V was shortened by 3 bases and J by 3 bases, with 11 bases between the two germline ends. CDR3 in DNA: TGTGCCAGCAGTTTCACGGGGGTCGACACCGGGGAGCTGTTTTTT. Translating it yields CASSFTGVDTGELFF.

This clonotype has at least ten counts. The chain is built from TRBV11-1 and TRBJ2-2; D remains unclear. Germline lookup yields CDR1 SGHAT and CDR2 FQDESV (reference sequence). V was cut by 1 base and J by 7 bases, with 7 bases left in between. The CDR3 sequence is 13 residues long. The CDR3 here is CASSLVIGGELFF. CDR3 bases: TGTGCCAGCAGCTTAGTGATAGGCGGGGAGCTGTTTTTT. The variable domain in full, completed from reference TRBV11-1 and TRBJ2-2, reads EAEVAQSPRYKITEKSQAVAFWCDPISGHATLYWYRQILGQGPELLVQFQDESVVDDSQLPKDRFSAERLKGVDSTLKIQPAELGDSAMYLCASSLVIGGELFFGEGSRLTVL.

This clonotype was seen ten or more times. The chain has TRBV2 and TRBJ2-2; TRBD2 agrees at 10 bases. The CDR3 has 13 residues. Trimming cost V 6 bases and J 10 bases; bases outside gene matches: 5. The germline CDR1 and CDR2 sequences are SNHLY and FYNNEI. DNA of the CDR3: TGTGCCAGCAGGATACTAGCGGGGACGGAGCTGTTTTTT. Encoded protein: CASRILAGTELFF.